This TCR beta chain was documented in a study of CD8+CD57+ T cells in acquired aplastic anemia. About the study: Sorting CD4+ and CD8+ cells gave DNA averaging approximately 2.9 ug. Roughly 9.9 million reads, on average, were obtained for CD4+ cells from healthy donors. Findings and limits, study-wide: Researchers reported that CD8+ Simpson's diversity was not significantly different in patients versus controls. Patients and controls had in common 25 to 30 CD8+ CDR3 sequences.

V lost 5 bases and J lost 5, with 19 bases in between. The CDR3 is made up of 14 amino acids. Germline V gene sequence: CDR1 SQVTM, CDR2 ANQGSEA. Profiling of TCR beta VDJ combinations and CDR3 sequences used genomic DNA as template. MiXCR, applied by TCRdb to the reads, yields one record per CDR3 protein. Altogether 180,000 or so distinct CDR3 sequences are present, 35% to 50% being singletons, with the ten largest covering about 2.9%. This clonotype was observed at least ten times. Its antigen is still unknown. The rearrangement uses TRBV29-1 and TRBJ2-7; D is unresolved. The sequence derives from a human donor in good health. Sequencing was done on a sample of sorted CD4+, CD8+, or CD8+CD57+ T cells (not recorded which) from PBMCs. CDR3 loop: CSVLPGSSSHEQYF. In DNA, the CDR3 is TGCAGCGTTTTACCTGGCAGCTCGAGCCACGAGCAGTACTTC.